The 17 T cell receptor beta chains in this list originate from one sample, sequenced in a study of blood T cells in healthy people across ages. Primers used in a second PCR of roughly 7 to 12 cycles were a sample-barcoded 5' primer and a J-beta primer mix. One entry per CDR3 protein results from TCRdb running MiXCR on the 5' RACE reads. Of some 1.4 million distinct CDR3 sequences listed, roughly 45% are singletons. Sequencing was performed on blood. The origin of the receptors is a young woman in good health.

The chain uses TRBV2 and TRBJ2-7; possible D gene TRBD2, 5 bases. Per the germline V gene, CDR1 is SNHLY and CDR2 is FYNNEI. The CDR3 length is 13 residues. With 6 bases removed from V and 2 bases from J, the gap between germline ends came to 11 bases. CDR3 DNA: TGTGCCAGCAGGGGAGCGGATACCTACGAGCAGTACTTC. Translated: CASRGADTYEQYF.

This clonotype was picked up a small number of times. The CDR3 sequence is CSVASGHYEQYF. The CDR3 coding sequence is TGCAGCGTTGCTAGCGGCCACTACGAGCAGTACTTC. The chain employs TRBV29-1 and TRBJ2-7; TRBD2 agrees at 7 bases. Germline CDR1 is SQVTM and CDR2 is ANQGSEA. CDR3 length: 12 residues. Trimming removed 4 bases from V and 3 bases from J; junction bases left unmatched: 3.

CDR3 coding DNA: TGTGCCAGCAGCCCTCCTACTGTTGAGCAGTTCTTC. As protein: CASSPPTVEQFF. This rearrangement joins TRBV7-2 to TRBJ2-1; no firm D call. V dropped 5 bases and J dropped 9 bases, with 11 bases sitting between them. Germline loops: CDR1 SGHTA, CDR2 FQGNSA. This CDR3 contains 12 residues.

The CDR3 DNA is TGTGCCAGCAGTGAAGATGATAACTATGGCTACACCTTC. This encodes CASSEDDNYGYTF. V gene TRBV6-1 combines with J gene TRBJ1-2, with D unresolved. With 1 base removed from V and 1 base from J, the gap between germline ends came to 4 bases. Germline assignment: CDR1 MNHNS and CDR2 SASEGT. The CDR3 loop spans 13 amino acids.

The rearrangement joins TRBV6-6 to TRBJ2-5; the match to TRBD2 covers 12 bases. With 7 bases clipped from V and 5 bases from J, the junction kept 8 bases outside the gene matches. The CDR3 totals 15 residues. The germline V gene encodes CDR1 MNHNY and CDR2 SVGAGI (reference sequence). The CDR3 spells CASTSLAGGSETQYF. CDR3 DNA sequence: TGTGCCAGCACCTCCCTAGCGGGAGGGTCCGAGACCCAGTACTTC.

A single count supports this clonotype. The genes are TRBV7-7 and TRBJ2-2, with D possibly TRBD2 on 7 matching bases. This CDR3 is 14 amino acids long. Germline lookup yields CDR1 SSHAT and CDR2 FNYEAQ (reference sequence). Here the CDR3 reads CASGTGGLTGELFF. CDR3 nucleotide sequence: TGTGCTAGCGGTACCGGGGGGCTCACCGGGGAGCTGTTTTTT.

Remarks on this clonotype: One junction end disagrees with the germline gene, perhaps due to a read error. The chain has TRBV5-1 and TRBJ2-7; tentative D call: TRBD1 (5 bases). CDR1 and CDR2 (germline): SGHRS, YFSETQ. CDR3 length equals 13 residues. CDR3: CASSLPQEYEKYF. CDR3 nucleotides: TGCGCCAGCAGCTTACCACAGGAATACGAGAAGTACTTC.

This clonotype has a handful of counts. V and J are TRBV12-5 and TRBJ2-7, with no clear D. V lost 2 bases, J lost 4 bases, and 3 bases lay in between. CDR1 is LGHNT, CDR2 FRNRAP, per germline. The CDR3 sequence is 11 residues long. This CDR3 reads CASGLLYEQYF. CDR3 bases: TGTGCTAGTGGTTTGTTATACGAGCAGTACTTC.

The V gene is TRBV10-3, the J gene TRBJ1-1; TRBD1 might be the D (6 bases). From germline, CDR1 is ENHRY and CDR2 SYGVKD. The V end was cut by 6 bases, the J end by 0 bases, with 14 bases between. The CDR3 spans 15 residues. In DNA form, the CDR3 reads TGTGCCATCAGACCGGACAGCTACATGAACACTGAAGCTTTCTTT. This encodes CAIRPDSYMNTEAFF.

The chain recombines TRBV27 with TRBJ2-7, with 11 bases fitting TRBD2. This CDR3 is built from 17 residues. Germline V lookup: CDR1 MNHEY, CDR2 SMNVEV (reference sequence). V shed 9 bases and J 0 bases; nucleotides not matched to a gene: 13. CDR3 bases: TGTGCCAGTGCCCTCCAGACTAGCGGGGCGAGCTCCTACGAGCAGTACTTC. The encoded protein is CASALQTSGASSYEQYF.

The chain's CDR3 is CASSVESGLYNEQFF. The CDR3 DNA is TGTGCCAGCAGCGTAGAGAGCGGGCTTTACAATGAGCAGTTCTTC. This rearrangement joins TRBV9 to TRBJ2-1; a possible D gene is TRBD2 (6 bases). The CDR3 extends over 15 amino acids. The germline CDR1 and CDR2 sequences are SGDLS and YYNGEE. The ends were cut back, 0 bases at V and 4 bases at J, with 11 bases in the middle.

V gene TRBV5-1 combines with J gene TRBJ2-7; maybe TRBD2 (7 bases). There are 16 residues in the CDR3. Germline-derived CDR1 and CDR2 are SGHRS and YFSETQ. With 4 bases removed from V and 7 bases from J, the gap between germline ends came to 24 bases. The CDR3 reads CASSSIFDRGAGEQYF. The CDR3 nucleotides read TGCGCCAGCAGCAGCATCTTCGATCGGGGGGCGGGTGAGCAGTACTTC.

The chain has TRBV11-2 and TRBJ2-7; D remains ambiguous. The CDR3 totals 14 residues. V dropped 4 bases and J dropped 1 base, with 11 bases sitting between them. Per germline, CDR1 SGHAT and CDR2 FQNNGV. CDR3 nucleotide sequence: TGTGCCAGCAGCTACCCGGGCCTATCCTACGAGCAGTACTTC. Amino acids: CASSYPGLSYEQYF.

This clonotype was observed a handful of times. The DNA for the CDR3 is TGTGCCAGCAGATTGACAGCCTCTGGGGCCAACGTCCTGACTTTC. Translating it yields CASRLTASGANVLTF. The chain is built from TRBV28 and TRBJ2-6, with a possible D match to TRBD1 (5 bases). Between the trimmed V and J ends, which lost 6 bases and 0 bases, there was a span of 9 bases. Germline V gene data show CDR1 as MDHEN and CDR2 as SYDVKM. CDR3 length equals 15 residues.

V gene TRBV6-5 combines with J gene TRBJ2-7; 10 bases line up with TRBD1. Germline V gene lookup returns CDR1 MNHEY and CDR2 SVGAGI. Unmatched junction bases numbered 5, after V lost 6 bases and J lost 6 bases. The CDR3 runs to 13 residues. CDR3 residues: CASRLGQGREQYF. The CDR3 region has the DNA TGTGCCAGCAGATTGGGACAGGGGCGCGAGCAGTACTTC.

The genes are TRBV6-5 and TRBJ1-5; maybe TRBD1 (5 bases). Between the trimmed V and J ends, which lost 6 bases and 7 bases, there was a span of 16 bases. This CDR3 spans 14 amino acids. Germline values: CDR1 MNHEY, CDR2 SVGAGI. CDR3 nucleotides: TGTGCCAGCAGACCCCGGGAGGGGATACAGCCCCAGCATTTT. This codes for CASRPREGIQPQHF.

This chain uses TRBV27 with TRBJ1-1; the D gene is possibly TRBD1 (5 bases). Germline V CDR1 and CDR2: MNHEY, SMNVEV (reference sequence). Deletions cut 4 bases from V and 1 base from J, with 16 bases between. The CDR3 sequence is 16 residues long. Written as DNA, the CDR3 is TGTGCCAGCAGTTCAGCAGGGACCCCCGGGAACACTGAAGCTTTCTTT. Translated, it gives CASSSAGTPGNTEAFF.